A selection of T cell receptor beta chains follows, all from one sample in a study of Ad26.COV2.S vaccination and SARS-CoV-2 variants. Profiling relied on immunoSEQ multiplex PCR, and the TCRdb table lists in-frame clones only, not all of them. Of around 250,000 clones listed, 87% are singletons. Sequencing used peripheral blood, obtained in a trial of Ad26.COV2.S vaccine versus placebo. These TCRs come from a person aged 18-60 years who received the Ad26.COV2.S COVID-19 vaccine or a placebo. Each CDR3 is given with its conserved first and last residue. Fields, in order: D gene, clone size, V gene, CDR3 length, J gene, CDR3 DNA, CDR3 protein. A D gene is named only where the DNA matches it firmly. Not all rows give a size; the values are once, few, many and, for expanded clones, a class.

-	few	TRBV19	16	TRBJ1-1	TGTGCCAGTAGTATGGCACTCGGGACACCAAACACTGAAGCTTTCTTT	CASSMALGTPNTEAFF
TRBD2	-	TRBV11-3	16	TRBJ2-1	TGTGCCAGCAGCTGGTTGGGACTAAGACCCTACAATGAGCAGTTCTTC	CASSWLGLRPYNEQFF
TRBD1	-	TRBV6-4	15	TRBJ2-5	TGTGCCAGCAGTACGACAGGGGGGGGCCAAGAGACCCAGTACTTC	CASSTTGGGQETQYF
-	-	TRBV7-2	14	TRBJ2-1	TGTGCCAGCAGCTTAGGGGGGATCTACAATGAGCAGTTCTTC	CASSLGGIYNEQFF
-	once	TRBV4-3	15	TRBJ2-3	TGCGCCAGCAGCCCCCAAGGACCGATTACAGATACGCAGTATTTT	CASSPQGPITDTQYF
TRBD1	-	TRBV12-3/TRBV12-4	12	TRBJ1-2	TGTGCCAGCGGGCAGGGGGCAGGTGGCTACACCTTC	CASGQGAGGYTF
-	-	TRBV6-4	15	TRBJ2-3	TGTGCCAGCAGTGACTCGGGGGCTAGCGCAGATACGCAGTATTTT	CASSDSGASADTQYF
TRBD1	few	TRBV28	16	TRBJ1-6	TGTGCCAGCAGCCAAGTCAGGGACAGGCCTAATTCACCCCTCCACTTT	CASSQVRDRPNSPLHF
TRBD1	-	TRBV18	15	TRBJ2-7	TGTGCCAGCTCGCTAACCGGGACAGCCTCCTACGAGCAGTACTTC	CASSLTGTASYEQYF
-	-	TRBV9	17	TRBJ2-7	TGTGCCAGCAGCGTAGAGGTGCAGGGGCCGCGGCCCTCCGAGCAGTACTTC	CASSVEVQGPRPSEQYF
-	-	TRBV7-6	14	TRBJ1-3	TGTGCCAGCAGCTTAGCTTACTCTGGAAACACCATATATTTT	CASSLAYSGNTIYF
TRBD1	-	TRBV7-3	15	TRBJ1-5	TGTGCCAGCAGCTTCGACAGGGGGCACGGTCAGCCCCAGCATTTT	CASSFDRGHGQPQHF
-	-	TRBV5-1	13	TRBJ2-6	TGCGCCAGCAGCTTGGATCCGACTGGCGTCCTGACTTTC	CASSLDPTGVLTF
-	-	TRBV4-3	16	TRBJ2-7	TGCGCCAGCAGCCAAGAAACGGGTATTGTTCCCTACGAGCAGTACTTC	CASSQETGIVPYEQYF
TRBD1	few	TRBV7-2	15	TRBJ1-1	TGTGCCAGCAGCTTAGAGGGACAGGTGAACACTGAAGCTTTCTTT	CASSLEGQVNTEAFF
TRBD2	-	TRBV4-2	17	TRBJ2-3	TGTGCCAGCAGCCGCGGGACTAGCGGGGGGCCTCCGGATACGCAGTATTTT	CASSRGTSGGPPDTQYF
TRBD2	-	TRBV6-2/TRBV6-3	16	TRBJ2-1	TGTGCCAGCAGCGAAGCGGTAGCGGGGCGGTACAATGAGCAGTTCTTC	CASSEAVAGRYNEQFF
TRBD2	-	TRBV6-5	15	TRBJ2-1	TGTGCCAGCAGTCGCCGGGCTAGCGGGAGTTCTGAGCAGTTCTTC	CASSRRASGSSEQFF
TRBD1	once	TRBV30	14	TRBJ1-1	TGTGCCTGTCAATGGGGGACAGGGAATACTGAAGCTTTCTTT	CACQWGTGNTEAFF
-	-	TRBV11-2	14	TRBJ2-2	TGTGCCAGCAGCTTACGGGTGAACTCCGGGGAGCTGTTTTTT	CASSLRVNSGELFF
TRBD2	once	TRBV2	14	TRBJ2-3	TGTGCCAGCAGTGATCGACTAGCGGGAGCTACGCAGTATTTT	CASSDRLAGATQYF
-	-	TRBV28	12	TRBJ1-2	TGTGCCAGCAAAGACGGCAACTATGGCTACACCTTC	CASKDGNYGYTF
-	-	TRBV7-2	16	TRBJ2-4	TGTGCCAGCAGCCGTGACATACTACTAGCCAAAAACATTCAGTACTTC	CASSRDILLAKNIQYF
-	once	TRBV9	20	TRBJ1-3	TGTGCCAGCAGCGTAGGCGCAGTAGGATCTATGATTCGCTCTGGAAACACCATATATTTT	CASSVGAVGSMIRSGNTIYF
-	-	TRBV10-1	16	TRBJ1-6	TGCGCCAGCAGCCGATTTCGACCCCAACTGGGGTCACCCCTCCACTTT	CASSRFRPQLGSPLHF
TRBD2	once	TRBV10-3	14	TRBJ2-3	TGTGCCATCAGTAGCGGGGGGTACACAGATACGCAGTATTTT	CAISSGGYTDTQYF
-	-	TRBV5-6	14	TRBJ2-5	TGTGCCAGCAGCTTGGTGTCAGGCCAAGAGACCCAGTACTTC	CASSLVSGQETQYF
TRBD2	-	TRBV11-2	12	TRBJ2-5	TGTGCCAGCAGGAGGGGAGGGGAGACCCAGTACTTC	CASRRGGETQYF
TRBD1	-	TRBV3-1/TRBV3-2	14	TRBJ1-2	TGTGCCAGCAGCCCGACAGCAGGGGGAGGTGGCTACACCTTC	CASSPTAGGGGYTF
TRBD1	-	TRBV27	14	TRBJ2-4	TGTGCCAGCAGCCGAGACAGGGGACAAAACATTCAGTACTTC	CASSRDRGQNIQYF
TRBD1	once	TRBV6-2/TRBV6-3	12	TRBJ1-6	TGTGCCAGCAGTTACTCGGGGGACAGAAGGGACTTT	CASSYSGDRRDF
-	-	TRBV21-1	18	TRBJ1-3	TGTGCTAGCAGCAAAGTGGAGTTTGCGAGATACTCTGGAAACACCATATATTTT	CASSKVEFARYSGNTIYF
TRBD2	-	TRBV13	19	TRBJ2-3	TGTGCCAGCAGCTTAGGCCGATACAGCGGGGGGGCCGGCACAGATACGCAGTATTTT	CASSLGRYSGGAGTDTQYF
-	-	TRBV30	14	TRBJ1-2	TGTGCCTGGAGACCGAAGGCCGGCAACTATGGCTACACCTTC	CAWRPKAGNYGYTF
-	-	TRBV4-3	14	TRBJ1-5	TGCGCCAGCAGCCTATCCCGGGCAGGGAAGTCCCAGCATTTT	CASSLSRAGKSQHF
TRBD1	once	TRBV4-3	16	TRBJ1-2	TGCGCCAGCAGCCAAGTTCCGGGACAGGGGCGAGGTGGCTACACCTTC	CASSQVPGQGRGGYTF
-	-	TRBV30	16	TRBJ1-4	TGTGCCTGGAGTGAAATTCGACTCGCAACTAATGAAAAACTGTTTTTT	CAWSEIRLATNEKLFF
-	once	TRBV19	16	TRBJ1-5	TGTGCCAGTAGTATAATGCTGCGATATTCCGATCAGCCCCAGCATTTT	CASSIMLRYSDQPQHF
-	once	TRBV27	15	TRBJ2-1	TGTGCCAGCAGAACTCTTCGAAGCTCCTACAATGAGCAGTTCTTC	CASRTLRSSYNEQFF
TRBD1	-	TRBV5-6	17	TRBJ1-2	TGTGCCAGCAGCACCAAACAGGGGGCGCATGAAGGCTCTGGCTACACCTTC	CASSTKQGAHEGSGYTF
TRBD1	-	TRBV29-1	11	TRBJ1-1	TGCAGCGTAGGGACAGGGGGTTTAGCTTTCTTT	CSVGTGGLAFF
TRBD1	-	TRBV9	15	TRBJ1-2	TGTGCCAGCAGCCCCAGGACAGGGGGCGGTTATGGCTACACCTTC	CASSPRTGGGYGYTF
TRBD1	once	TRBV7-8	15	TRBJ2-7	TGTGCCAGCAGTTCACCCGGGACAGGCTCCTACGAGCAGTACTTC	CASSSPGTGSYEQYF
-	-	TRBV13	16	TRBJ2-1	TGTGCCAGCAGCTTAAGGGGGGTCAGCACCTACAATGAGCAGTTCTTC	CASSLRGVSTYNEQFF
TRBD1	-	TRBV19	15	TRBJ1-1	TGTGCCAGTAGTATCGCGACAGGGGTCGGCACTGAAGCTTTCTTT	CASSIATGVGTEAFF
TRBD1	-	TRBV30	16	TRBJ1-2	TGTGCCTGGAGTCTTAGGACAGGGGGATCTAACTATGGCTACACCTTC	CAWSLRTGGSNYGYTF
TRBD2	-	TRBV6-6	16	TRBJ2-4	TGTGCCAGCAGTTTCCCGGGACTAGACATCAAAAACATTCAGTACTTC	CASSFPGLDIKNIQYF